The rows below give T cell receptor beta chains drawn from one sample of a study of cytotoxic CD8 clonotypes in ibrutinib-treated CLL. Clones were sequenced by immunoSEQ multiplex PCR, and TCRdb holds only the in-frame ones, with some missing. This sample yields a few hundred thousand clones, of which about 64% are seen a single time; 6% to 6.5% belongs to the top ten. The source material was PBMCs, sampled after 36 months of ibrutinib treatment. These receptors all stem from a human donor with chronic lymphocytic leukemia. CDR3s include the opening cysteine and the closing phenylalanine or tryptophan. D genes are given only for firm matches. Some rows mark clone size as missing; the rest say once, few, many or name a class of expanded clone.

J gene: TRBJ1-1
D gene: NA
V gene: TRBV20-1
clone size: few
CDR3 protein: CSASMALEAFF
CDR3 DNA: TGCAGTGCTAGTATGGCTTTAGAAGCTTTCTTT

J gene: TRBJ2-4
D gene: NA
V gene: TRBV7-2
clone size: NA
CDR3 protein: CASSKDGALAKNIQYF
CDR3 DNA: TGTGCCAGCAGCAAGGACGGGGCGCTGGCCAAAAACATTCAGTACTTC

J gene: TRBJ2-1
D gene: NA
V gene: TRBV7-9
clone size: few
CDR3 protein: CASTLGYNEQFF
CDR3 DNA: TGTGCCAGCACCCTCGGCTACAATGAGCAGTTCTTC

J gene: TRBJ1-5
D gene: NA
V gene: TRBV5-1
clone size: few
CDR3 protein: CASSPQGYSNQPQHF
CDR3 DNA: TGCGCCAGCAGTCCCCAGGGCTATAGCAATCAGCCCCAGCATTTT

J gene: TRBJ1-4
D gene: TRBD1
V gene: TRBV28
clone size: few
CDR3 protein: CASRNRGLGEKLFF
CDR3 DNA: TGTGCCAGCAGGAACAGGGGGCTCGGGGAAAAACTGTTTTTT

J gene: TRBJ1-1
D gene: NA
V gene: TRBV29-1
clone size: NA
CDR3 protein: CSVEERRGDTEAFF
CDR3 DNA: TGCAGCGTTGAAGAAAGAAGGGGGGACACTGAAGCTTTCTTT

J gene: TRBJ2-1
D gene: NA
V gene: TRBV25-1
clone size: once
CDR3 protein: CASTGLAAQFF
CDR3 DNA: TGTGCCAGCACAGGTTTGGCTGCACAGTTCTTC

J gene: TRBJ1-1
D gene: NA
V gene: TRBV29-1
clone size: NA
CDR3 protein: CSVDLAGGNTEAFF
CDR3 DNA: TGCAGCGTTGATTTGGCCGGAGGGAACACTGAAGCTTTCTTT

J gene: TRBJ2-1
D gene: TRBD2
V gene: TRBV2
clone size: NA
CDR3 protein: CASSPEGLSNEQFF
CDR3 DNA: TGTGCCAGCAGTCCAGAGGGACTAAGCAATGAGCAGTTCTTC

J gene: TRBJ2-3
D gene: NA
V gene: TRBV11-3
clone size: NA
CDR3 protein: CASSSERGWSTDTQYF
CDR3 DNA: TGTGCCAGCAGCTCTGAACGGGGTTGGAGCACAGATACGCAGTATTTT

J gene: TRBJ2-7
D gene: NA
V gene: TRBV28
clone size: NA
CDR3 protein: CASRPTGRWYEQYF
CDR3 DNA: TGTGCCAGCAGACCTACAGGGAGATGGTACGAGCAGTACTTC

J gene: TRBJ2-7
D gene: TRBD2
V gene: TRBV11-1
clone size: NA
CDR3 protein: CASSLIAGGSYEQYF
CDR3 DNA: TGTGCCAGCAGCTTGATAGCGGGAGGTTCCTACGAGCAGTACTTC

J gene: TRBJ2-2
D gene: NA
V gene: TRBV5-6
clone size: NA
CDR3 protein: CASSSTWGRLAGELFF
CDR3 DNA: TGTGCCAGCAGCTCTACTTGGGGTAGACTAGCCGGGGAGCTGTTTTTT

J gene: TRBJ1-3
D gene: NA
V gene: TRBV5-5
clone size: few
CDR3 protein: CASILTGARGNTIYF
CDR3 DNA: TGTGCCAGCATCCTAACGGGGGCGAGAGGAAACACCATATATTTT

J gene: TRBJ2-7
D gene: TRBD2
V gene: TRBV5-5
clone size: few
CDR3 protein: CATATSGFYEQYF
CDR3 DNA: TGTGCCACTGCGACTAGCGGGTTCTACGAGCAGTACTTC

J gene: TRBJ2-3
D gene: TRBD2
V gene: TRBV9
clone size: NA
CDR3 protein: CASSVEGGRGDTQYF
CDR3 DNA: TGTGCCAGCAGCGTAGAAGGCGGGAGGGGGGATACGCAGTATTTT

J gene: TRBJ2-1
D gene: NA
V gene: TRBV9
clone size: NA
CDR3 protein: CASSGSHYNEQFF
CDR3 DNA: TGTGCCAGCAGCGGGAGTCACTACAATGAGCAGTTCTTC